This section outlines one T cell receptor beta chain sequence together with its context. Data came from immunoSEQ multiplex PCR; TCRdb stores just in-frame clones and leaves some out. Of approximately 80,000 clones in the sample, more than 85% were seen once. The data are from a study of blood T cell repertoires in COVID-19. Germline V gives CDR1 MNHNS, CDR2 SASEGT. V lost 4 bases to trimming and J lost 0 bases, with 13 bases between them. The CDR3 totals 16 residues. The specimen sequenced was peripheral blood. This chain joins TRBV6-1 and TRBJ1-5; D might be TRBD1 (5 bases). The TCR comes from a middle-aged man with acute or convalescent COVID-19. CDR3 DNA sequence: TGTGCCAGCAGTGGTAGGGGTGGCTATAGCAATCAGCCCCAGCATTTT. Translation: CASSGRGGYSNQPQHF.